The T cell receptor beta chain described here comes from a study of blood T cell repertoires in COVID-19. Background on the study: Collection of acute and convalescent COVID-19 samples took place in the United States, Italy and Spain. Nucleic acid was either cDNA or gDNA, and it came from T cells, B-cell-depleted T cells, or PBMCs.

Profiling relied on immunoSEQ multiplex PCR, and the TCRdb table lists in-frame clones only, not all of them. This table holds about 34,000 clones, 70% to 85% found once. CDR3 length: 14 amino acids. The V and J ends lost 6 bases and 3 bases, in that order; junction bases with no gene match: 5. Germline loops: CDR1 LGHDT, CDR2 YNNKEL (reference sequence). The material sequenced was peripheral blood. The J gene is TRBJ1-5, the V gene TRBV3-1 (or the pseudogene TRBV3-2), with TRBD1 matching 7 bases. This TCR was sampled from a woman in her fifties or sixties with acute or convalescent COVID-19. As DNA, the CDR3 is TGTGCCAGCAGTCTCAGGGGGACCAATCAGCCCCAGCATTTT. Translated, it gives CASSLRGTNQPQHF.